This T cell receptor (beta chain) appears in the sequencing data of a study of blood T cell repertoires in COVID-19. The CDR3 covers 15 residues. The V gene's germline CDR1 is SGHTA and CDR2 FQGTGA. V lost 1 base, J lost 7 bases, and 4 bases stayed unmatched. TCRdb's copy holds only in-frame clones and misses some; the assay was immunoSEQ multiplex PCR. The sample includes fewer than 400,000 clones, about nine tenths of them seen just once. V is TRBV7-3 and J is TRBJ2-3; the match to TRBD2 covers 11 bases. This TCR was recovered from a woman younger than 45 with COVID-19, enrolled during active disease. Sample: peripheral blood. The CDR3 DNA sequence: TGTGCCAGCAGCTTAATAGCGGGAGGGGGGAATACGCAGTATTTT. Its protein is CASSLIAGGGNTQYF.